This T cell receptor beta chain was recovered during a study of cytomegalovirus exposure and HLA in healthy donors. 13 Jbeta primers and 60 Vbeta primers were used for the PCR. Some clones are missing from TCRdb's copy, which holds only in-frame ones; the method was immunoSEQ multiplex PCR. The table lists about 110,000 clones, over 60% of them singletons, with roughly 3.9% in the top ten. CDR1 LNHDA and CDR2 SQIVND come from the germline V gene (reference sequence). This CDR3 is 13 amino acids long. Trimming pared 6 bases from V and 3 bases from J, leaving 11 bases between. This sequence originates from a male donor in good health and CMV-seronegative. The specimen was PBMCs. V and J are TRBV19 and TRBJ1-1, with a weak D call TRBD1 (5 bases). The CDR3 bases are TGTGCCAGTAGGAAAACAGGAGACACTGAAGCTTTCTTT. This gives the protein CASRKTGDTEAFF.